A single sample is the source of the 4 T cell receptor beta chains below, sequenced in a study of T cell repertoires in cytomegalovirus infection. TCRdb itself ran the reads through MiXCR, one entry per CDR3 protein. The sample gives 250,000 to 300,000 distinct CDR3 sequences, around 15% of which show up once; 8.5% to 9% is in the top ten. The sequencing input was PBMCs. The source is a human donor in good health (CMV status not recorded). Some clones in this sample may be carry-over from other donors' samples.

In this sample, this clonotype turned up many times. An end of the junction does not agree with germline; a read error may underlie this. V gene TRBV7-2 combines with J gene TRBJ2-3; 9 bases agree with TRBD2. The germline CDR1 and CDR2 sequences are SGHTA and FQGNSA. The CDR3 has 14 residues. The CDR3 DNA is TGTGCCAGCAGCCGCGGGGGGGCCACATATACGCAGTATTTT. Translation gives CASSRGGATYTQYF.

This sequence joins TRBV4-1 and TRBJ2-5; D tentatively fits TRBD1 or TRBD2 (5 bases each). Trimming took off 5 bases at V and 5 bases at J, with 15 bases between the two ends. This CDR3 contains 14 residues. Germline-derived CDR1 and CDR2 are MGHRA and YSYEKL. In DNA form, the CDR3 reads TGCGCCAGCAGCGCCCGGAAAGAGGGGGAGACCCAGTACTTC. This encodes CASSARKEGETQYF.

This clonotype was counted ten times or more. V and J are TRBV11-2 and TRBJ2-1, with TRBD2 as a possible D gene (6 bases). CDR3 size: 13 residues. CDR1 SGHAT and CDR2 FQNNGV come from the germline V gene. Deletions cut 7 bases from V and 5 bases from J, with 12 bases between. This CDR3 is CASTLRGHNEQFF. The CDR3 DNA is TGTGCCAGCACCCTGCGGGGCCACAATGAGCAGTTCTTC.

Only a few counts were recorded for this clonotype. This chain connects TRBV20-1 to TRBJ2-5, with D possibly being TRBD2 (6 bases). The V end was cut by 2 bases, the J end by 4 bases, with 17 bases between. Germline CDR1 and CDR2: DFQATT and SNEGSKA (reference sequence). CDR3 size: 15 residues. The CDR3 sequence is CSARFQVPGRETQYF. The CDR3 DNA reads TGCAGTGCTAGATTCCAGGTCCCCGGGAGAGAGACCCAGTACTTC.